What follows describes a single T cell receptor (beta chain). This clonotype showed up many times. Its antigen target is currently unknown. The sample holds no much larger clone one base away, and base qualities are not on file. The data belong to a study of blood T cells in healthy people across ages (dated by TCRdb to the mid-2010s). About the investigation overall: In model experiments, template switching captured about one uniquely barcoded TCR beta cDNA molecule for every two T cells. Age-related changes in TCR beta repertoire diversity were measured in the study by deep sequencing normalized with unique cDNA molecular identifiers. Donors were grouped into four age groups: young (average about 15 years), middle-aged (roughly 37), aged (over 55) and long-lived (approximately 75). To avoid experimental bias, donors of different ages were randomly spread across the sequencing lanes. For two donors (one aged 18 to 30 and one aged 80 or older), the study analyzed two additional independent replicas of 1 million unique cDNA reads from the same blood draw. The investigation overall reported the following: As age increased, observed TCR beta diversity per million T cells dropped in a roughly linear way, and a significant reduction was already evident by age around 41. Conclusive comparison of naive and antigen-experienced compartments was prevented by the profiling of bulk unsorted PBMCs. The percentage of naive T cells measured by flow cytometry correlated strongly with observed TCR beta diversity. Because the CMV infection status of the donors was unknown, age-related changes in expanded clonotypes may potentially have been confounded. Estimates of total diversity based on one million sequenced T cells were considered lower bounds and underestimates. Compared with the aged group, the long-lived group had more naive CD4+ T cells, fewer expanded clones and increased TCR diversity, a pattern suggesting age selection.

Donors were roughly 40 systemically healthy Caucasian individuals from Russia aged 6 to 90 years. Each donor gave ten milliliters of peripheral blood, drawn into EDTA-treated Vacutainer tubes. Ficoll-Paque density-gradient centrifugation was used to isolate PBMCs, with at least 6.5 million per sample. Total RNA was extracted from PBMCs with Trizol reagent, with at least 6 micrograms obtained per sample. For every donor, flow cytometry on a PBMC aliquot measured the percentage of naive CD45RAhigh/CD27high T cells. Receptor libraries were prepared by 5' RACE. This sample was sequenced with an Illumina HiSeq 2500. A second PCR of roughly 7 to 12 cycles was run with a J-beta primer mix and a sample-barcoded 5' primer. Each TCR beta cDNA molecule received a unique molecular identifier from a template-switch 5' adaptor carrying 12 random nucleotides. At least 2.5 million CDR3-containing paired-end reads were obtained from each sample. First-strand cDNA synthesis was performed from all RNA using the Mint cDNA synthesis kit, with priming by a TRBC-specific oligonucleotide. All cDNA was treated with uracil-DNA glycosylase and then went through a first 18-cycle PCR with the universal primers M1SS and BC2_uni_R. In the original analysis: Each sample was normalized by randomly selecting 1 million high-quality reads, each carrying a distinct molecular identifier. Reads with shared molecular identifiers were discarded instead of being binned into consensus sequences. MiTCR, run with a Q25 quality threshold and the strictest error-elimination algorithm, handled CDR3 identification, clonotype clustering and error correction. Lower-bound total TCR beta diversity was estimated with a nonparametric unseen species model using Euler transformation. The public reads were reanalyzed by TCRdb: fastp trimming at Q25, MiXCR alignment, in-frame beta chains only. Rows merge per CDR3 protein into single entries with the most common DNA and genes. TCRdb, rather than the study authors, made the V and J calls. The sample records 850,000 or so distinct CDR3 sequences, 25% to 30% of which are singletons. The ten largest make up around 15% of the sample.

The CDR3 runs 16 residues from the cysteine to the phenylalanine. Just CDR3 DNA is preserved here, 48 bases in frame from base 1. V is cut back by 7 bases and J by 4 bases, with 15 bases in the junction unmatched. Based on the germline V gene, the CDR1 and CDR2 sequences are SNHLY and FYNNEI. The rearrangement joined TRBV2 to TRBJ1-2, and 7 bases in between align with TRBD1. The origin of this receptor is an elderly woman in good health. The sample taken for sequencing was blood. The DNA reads TGTGCCAGCATAGGAAGCTCGACAGGGATGGGCTATGGCTACACCTTC. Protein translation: CASIGSSTGMGYGYTF.